The 25 T cell receptor beta chains listed next were all sequenced from one sample in a study of a mutant IDH1 vaccine in newly diagnosed glioma. Some clones are missing from TCRdb's copy, which holds only in-frame ones; the method was immunoSEQ multiplex PCR. This sample has 84,000 or so clones, with roughly four fifths found just once. Time point given: week 47, end of study. The content of each vaccine dose was 300 ug of mutant IDH1 20-mer peptide, and topical imiquimod accompanied it. These receptors lack a known antigen. Sequencing used PBMCs, obtained from a glioma patient whose treatment included an IDH1 peptide vaccine. The receptor source for this set is a man aged 35-49 years with glioma.

The chain has TRBV4-1 and TRBJ1-4, with D perhaps TRBD1 (6 bases). CDR1 and CDR2 from the germline V gene are MGHRA and YSYEKL. There are 14 residues in the CDR3. Trimming shortened V by 2 bases and J by 6 bases, and 10 bases separated the two germline ends. The CDR3 nucleotides are TGCGCCAGCAGCCAAAGGGGGGGGGATGAAAAACTGTTTTTT. It translates to CASSQRGGDEKLFF.

The genes are TRBV7-6 and TRBJ2-1, with D tentatively TRBD2 (5 bases). CDR1 is SGHVS and CDR2 is FNYEAQ in the germline V gene. The germline V and J ends were trimmed by 5 bases and 8 bases, with 19 bases remaining between them. The CDR3 loop spans 15 amino acids. CDR3 region: CASSLLMGGSDEQFF. The CDR3 nucleotides are TGTGCCAGCAGCCTCCTCATGGGCGGGTCCGATGAGCAGTTCTTC.

The rearrangement joins TRBV7-6 to TRBJ2-5; tentative D call: TRBD1 (5 bases). The CDR3 is 14 amino acids. Trimming cost V 1 base and J 4 bases, with 10 bases left between them. Germline CDR1 and CDR2: SGHVS and FNYEAQ. The CDR3 spells CASSLGSGIETQYF. The DNA for the CDR3 is TGTGCCAGCAGCTTAGGATCAGGGATAGAGACCCAGTACTTC.

The chain couples TRBV21-1 to TRBJ2-7; TRBD2 is the table's D call, not checked against the DNA. TRBV21-1 is annotated as a pseudogene. This CDR3 region has 14 residues. CDR3 in amino acids: CASSKGEGSYEQYF. The CDR3 nucleotides read TGTGCCAGCAGCAAAGGGGAGGGCTCCTACGAGCAGTACTTC.

This chain's CDR3 is CASSPTWGSGGSAQYF. The CDR3 region has the DNA TGTGCCAGCAGCCCAACTTGGGGTAGCGGGGGCAGTGCGCAGTATTTT. This rearrangement joins TRBV7-2 to TRBJ2-3; TRBD2 aligns across 9 bases. CDR1 is SGHTA, CDR2 FQGNSA, per germline. With 5 bases clipped from V and 10 bases from J, the junction kept 16 bases outside the gene matches. This CDR3 spans 16 amino acids. Complete variable domain (other parts from reference TRBV7-2 and TRBJ2-3): GAGVSQSPSNKVTEKGKDVELRCDPISGHTALYWYRQSLGQGLEFLIYFQGNSAPDKSGLPSDRFSAERTGGSVSTLTIQRTQQEDSAVYLCASSPTWGSGGSAQYFGPGTRLTVL.

The chain has TRBV6-5 and TRBJ1-2; possibly TRBD1 for D (6 bases). The germline V gene has CDR1 MNHEY and CDR2 SVGAGI. The V and J ends lost 0 bases and 6 bases respectively, with 17 bases between them. The CDR3 sequence is 16 residues long. CDR3 sequence: CASSYSGGRRRNGYTF. CDR3 bases: TGTGCCAGCAGTTACTCCGGGGGGCGAAGGCGAAATGGCTACACCTTC.

V usage is TRBV7-2 and J usage is TRBJ2-2; D is perhaps TRBD2 (6 bases). This CDR3 region has 14 residues. V lost 5 bases to trimming and J lost 0 bases, with 7 bases between them. Germline CDR1 and CDR2: SGHTA and FQGNSA. This CDR3 is CASSPSANTGELFF. DNA for the CDR3: TGTGCCAGCAGCCCTAGCGCGAACACCGGGGAGCTGTTTTTT.

In this sample, this clone turned up a few times. The CDR3 reads CASSGSGIKNEQFF. The CDR3 DNA is TGTGCCAGCAGTGGTAGCGGGATCAAGAATGAGCAGTTCTTC. The chain has TRBV6-4 and TRBJ2-1, with TRBD2 identical over 8 bases. The CDR3 contains 14 residues. J lost 7 bases, V lost 4 bases, and 6 bases had no gene match. From germline, CDR1 is MRHNA and CDR2 SNTAGT.

The chain links TRBV4-1 to TRBJ2-1; TRBD2 matches 9 bases. Germline V CDR1 and CDR2: MGHRA, YSYEKL. This CDR3 contains 17 residues. V trimming: 2 bases; J trimming: 6 bases; junction bases outside the gene matches: 11. The CDR3 DNA reads as TGCGCCAGCAGCCAACGGCCCCTAGCGGGGATAACCAATGAGCAGTTCTTC. Translated, it gives CASSQRPLAGITNEQFF.

V gene TRBV6-1 combines with J gene TRBJ2-3; D remains unclear. Deletions cut 6 bases from V and 6 bases from J, with 4 bases between. The CDR3 runs to 10 residues. The germline CDR1 and CDR2 sequences are MNHNS and SASEGT. The CDR3 here is CASRLDTQYF. CDR3 nucleotides: TGTGCCAGCAGGCTGGATACGCAGTATTTT.

The chain joins TRBV21-1 to TRBJ2-6; the table's D call, TRBD1, has no DNA check behind it. TRBV21-1 is recorded as a pseudogene. The CDR3 has 19 residues. The CDR3: CASSKIYGQVSLGANVLTF. CDR3 coding DNA: TGTGCCAGCAGCAAGATCTACGGACAGGTATCTCTGGGGGCCAACGTCCTGACTTTC.

The CDR3 region is CASSFVTAGRGFAETQYF. Here the CDR3 DNA reads TGCGCCAGCAGCTTTGTCACGGCCGGGCGTGGGTTCGCAGAGACCCAGTACTTC. J is TRBJ2-5 and V is TRBV5-1, with no clear D. Trimming shortened V by 2 bases and J by 4 bases, and 24 bases separated the two germline ends. The CDR3 runs to 18 residues. CDR1 SGHRS and CDR2 YFSETQ come from the germline V gene.

The chain is built from TRBV5-6 and TRBJ2-7; 12 bases line up with TRBD2. J gave up 2 bases and V 3 bases, and 12 bases lay outside the gene matches. The CDR3 totals 18 residues. Germline V CDR1 and CDR2: SGHDT, YYEEEE. This chain's CDR3 is CASSSLTSGRRDTYEQYF. In DNA form, the CDR3 reads TGTGCCAGCAGCTCGTTGACTAGCGGGAGAAGGGATACCTACGAGCAGTACTTC.

The genes are TRBV18 and TRBJ2-7; TRBD2 matches 11 bases. The CDR3 is 14 amino acids. Germline assignment: CDR1 KGHSH and CDR2 LQKENI. Trimming at V came to 4 bases and at J to 4 bases, leaving 3 bases not matched to a gene. The CDR3 sequence: CASSRTSGSYEQYF. The CDR3 coding sequence is TGTGCCAGCTCACGAACTAGCGGGAGTTACGAGCAGTACTTC.

J is TRBJ2-1 and V is TRBV5-4; D is perhaps TRBD2 (5 bases). Germline CDR1 reads SGHNT; CDR2 reads YYREEE (reference sequence). V lost 4 bases and J 9 bases, leaving 20 bases between the germline ends. The CDR3 has 15 amino acids. CDR3 loop: CASSPGGFVTSEQFF. CDR3 coding DNA: TGTGCCAGCAGCCCCGGAGGTTTCGTTACGAGTGAGCAGTTCTTC.

The CDR3 spells CASRLAGEGEQFF. The CDR3 nucleotides are TGTGCCAGCAGGCTAGCGGGAGAAGGTGAGCAGTTCTTC. The chain recombines TRBV6-5 with TRBJ2-1, with 10 bases identical to TRBD2. The V and J ends lost 6 bases and 9 bases, in that order; junction bases with no gene match: 5. The CDR3 has 13 amino acids. Germline V gene sequence: CDR1 MNHEY, CDR2 SVGAGI.

The chain couples TRBV27 to TRBJ1-2, with D tentatively TRBD1 (5 bases). CDR1 and CDR2 (germline): MNHEY, SMNVEV (reference sequence). CDR3 length equals 13 residues. V was clipped by 3 bases and J by 8 bases, with 13 bases between them. CDR3 DNA: TGTGCCAGCAGTTTCGGTCAGGGTACGGGCTACACCTTC. The encoded protein is CASSFGQGTGYTF.

The chain recombines TRBV27 with TRBJ2-7; 8 bases line up with TRBD1. This CDR3 has 14 amino acids. V shed 5 bases, J shed 3 bases, and the junction held 6 bases outside the gene matches. Per the germline V gene, CDR1 is MNHEY and CDR2 is SMNVEV (reference sequence). The CDR3 loop is CASSPRQGRYEQYF. The CDR3 nucleotides are TGTGCCAGCAGTCCCCGACAGGGGCGCTACGAGCAGTACTTC.

The gene calls are TRBV6-6 and TRBJ2-7; 9 positions match TRBD2. The CDR3 is 14 residues long. The germline CDR1 and CDR2 sequences are MNHNY and SVGAGI (reference sequence). Germline trimming cut 8 bases from V and 7 bases from J; bases unmatched to any gene: 12. The chain's CDR3 is CASWGLARRGEQYF. In nucleotides, the CDR3 is TGTGCCAGCTGGGGACTAGCCCGTCGGGGGGAGCAGTACTTC.

This rearrangement joins TRBV6-1 to TRBJ1-2, with 9 bases matching TRBD1. This CDR3 contains 13 residues. Trimming took 3 bases from V and 6 from J; bases not matched to a gene: 2. CDR1 and CDR2 from the germline V gene are MNHNS and SASEGT. This CDR3 is CASSDGQGNGYTF. Here the CDR3 DNA reads TGTGCCAGCAGTGATGGACAGGGGAATGGCTACACCTTC.

The chain uses TRBV5-6 and TRBJ1-2; D possibly corresponds to TRBD1 (5 bases). Germline V lookup: CDR1 SGHDT, CDR2 YYEEEE. With 4 bases removed from V and 3 bases from J, the gap between germline ends came to 19 bases. This CDR3 contains 16 residues. CDR3 sequence reads: CASSPQGLSQYYGYTF. The CDR3 bases are TGTGCCAGCAGCCCGCAGGGTCTATCCCAATACTATGGCTACACCTTC.

The rearrangement uses TRBV6-6 and TRBJ2-7, with D perhaps TRBD1 (6 bases). This CDR3 contains 14 residues. Trimming stripped 6 bases from V and 6 bases from J, with 18 bases between. The germline V gene has CDR1 MNHNY and CDR2 SVGAGI (reference sequence). The CDR3 spells CASSQDTGGAEQYF. For the CDR3, the DNA is TGTGCCAGCAGCCAGGACACTGGGGGCGCCGAGCAGTACTTC.

Concerning this clone itself: The sample has other DNA sequences that encode this CDR3 too. This chain links TRBV2 with TRBJ2-7; D possibly corresponds to TRBD1 (6 bases). Between the trimmed V and J ends, which lost 6 bases and 9 bases, there was a span of 21 bases. Looked up from germline, CDR1 is SNHLY and CDR2 is FYNNEI. The CDR3 covers 14 residues. Here the CDR3 reads CASRGAFLEGGQYF. The CDR3 coding sequence is TGTGCCAGCAGGGGGGCCTTCCTTGAGGGTGGGCAGTACTTC.

The chain is built from TRBV7-2 and TRBJ2-1; D is unclear. Germline CDR1 and CDR2: SGHTA and FQGNSA. This CDR3 spans 13 amino acids. The V end lost 5 bases, the J end lost 7 bases, and 12 bases lay between the germline ends. The CDR3: CASSPASENEQFF. The CDR3 region has the DNA TGTGCCAGCAGCCCCGCAAGCGAAAATGAGCAGTTCTTC.

The CDR3 region has the DNA TGCGCCAGCAGCCAAGATTATGGCTCCTACGAGCAGTACTTC. Its protein is CASSQDYGSYEQYF. This sequence joins TRBV4-3 and TRBJ2-7; D remains unclear. The ends were cut back, 0 bases at V and 0 bases at J, with 6 bases in the middle. The CDR3 totals 14 residues. Germline CDR1 is LGHNA and CDR2 is YSLEER.